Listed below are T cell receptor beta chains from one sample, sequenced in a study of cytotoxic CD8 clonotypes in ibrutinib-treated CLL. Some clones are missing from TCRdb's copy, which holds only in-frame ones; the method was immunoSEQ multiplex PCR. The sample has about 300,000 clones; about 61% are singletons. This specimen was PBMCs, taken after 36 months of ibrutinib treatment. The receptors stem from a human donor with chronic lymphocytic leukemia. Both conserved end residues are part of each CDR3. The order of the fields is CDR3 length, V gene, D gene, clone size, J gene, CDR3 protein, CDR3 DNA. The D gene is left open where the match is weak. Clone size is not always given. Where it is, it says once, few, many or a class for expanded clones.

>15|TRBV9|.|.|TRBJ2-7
CASSTTPGLIYEQYF
TGTGCCAGCAGCACCACCCCGGGACTGATATACGAGCAGTACTTC
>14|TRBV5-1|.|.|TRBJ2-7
CASSLADGAYEQYF
TGCGCCAGCAGCTTAGCCGACGGGGCCTACGAGCAGTACTTC
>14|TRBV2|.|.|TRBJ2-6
CASTLASGANVLTF
TGTGCCAGCACATTGGCCTCTGGGGCCAACGTCCTGACTTTC
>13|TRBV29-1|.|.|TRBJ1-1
CSDVRDRSPEAFF
TGCAGCGACGTTCGGGACCGGTCTCCCGAAGCTTTCTTT
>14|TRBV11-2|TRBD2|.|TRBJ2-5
CASRNPSGGKTQYF
TGTGCCAGCAGAAACCCTAGCGGGGGGAAGACCCAGTACTTC
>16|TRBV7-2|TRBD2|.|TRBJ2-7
CASSLAWGRVPYEQYF
TGTGCCAGCAGCTTAGCGTGGGGGAGGGTTCCCTACGAGCAGTACTTC
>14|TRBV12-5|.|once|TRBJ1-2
CASGRTETFYSYTF
TGTGCTAGTGGTCGGACAGAAACCTTCTATAGCTACACCTTC
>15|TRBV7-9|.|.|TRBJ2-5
CASTPRGSGKETQYF
TGTGCCAGCACCCCACGGGGTAGCGGTAAAGAGACCCAGTACTTC
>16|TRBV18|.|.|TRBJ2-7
CASSPSLGPIPYEQYF
TGTGCCAGCTCACCTTCTCTCGGGCCTATTCCCTACGAGCAGTACTTC
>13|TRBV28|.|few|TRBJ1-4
CASSLQGNEKLFF
TGTGCCAGCAGTTTACAGGGGAATGAAAAACTGTTTTTT
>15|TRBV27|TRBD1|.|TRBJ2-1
CASSPRTGMYNEQFF
TGTGCCAGCAGCCCGCGGACAGGGATGTACAATGAGCAGTTCTTC
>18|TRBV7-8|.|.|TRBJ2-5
CASSTRTHFWRSQETQYF
TGTGCCAGCAGCACCAGAACCCATTTTTGGCGTAGTCAAGAGACCCAGTACTTC
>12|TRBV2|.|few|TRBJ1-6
CASGESYSPLHF
TGTGCCAGCGGGGAGAGTTATTCACCCCTCCACTTT
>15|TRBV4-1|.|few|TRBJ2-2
CASSQGWDPTGELFF
TGCGCCAGCAGCCAAGGTTGGGATCCCACCGGGGAGCTGTTTTTT
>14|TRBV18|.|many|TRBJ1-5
CASSPGNSNQPQHF
TGTGCCAGCTCACCAGGGAATAGCAATCAGCCCCAGCATTTT
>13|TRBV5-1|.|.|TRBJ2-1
CASSLGRVNEQFF
TGCGCCAGCAGCTTGGGCAGGGTCAATGAGCAGTTCTTC
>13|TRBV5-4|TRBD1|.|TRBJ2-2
CASSRGGPGELFF
TGTGCCAGCAGCCGAGGGGGCCCCGGGGAGCTGTTTTTT